Sequencing of this T cell receptor beta chain was carried out in a study of blood T cell repertoires in COVID-19. In the study overall: The study drew acute and convalescent COVID-19 samples from the United States, Italy and Spain.

The repertoire was sequenced with immunoSEQ multiplex PCR; TCRdb's copy has only in-frame clones and lacks some. The profile covers around 250,000 clones, with around four fifths appearing a single time and around 4.1% taken by the ten largest. The V gene's germline CDR1 is SQVTM and CDR2 ANQGSEA. The length of the CDR3 is 14 residues. The V end was cut by 6 bases, the J end by 2 bases, with 14 bases between. The source material was PBMCs or T cells enriched from blood (not recorded which). The V and J genes are TRBV29-1 and TRBJ1-3; possibly TRBD1 for D (5 bases). This clonotype was sampled from a man in his thirties or forties with acute COVID-19. For the CDR3, the DNA is TGCAGCGTGGGGGGGTCTTCTCCTGGAAACACCATATATTTT. Residues: CSVGGSSPGNTIYF.